Reported below is one T cell receptor beta chain. This entry belongs to a study of blood T cell repertoires in COVID-19. Study in general: Sites in the United States, Italy and Spain provided acute and convalescent COVID-19 samples. The analysed material was cDNA or gDNA that came from T cells, B-cell-depleted T cells, or PBMCs.

In Seattle, patients joined the study during active infection and were tracked longitudinally. Authors' processing steps: Estimation of nucleated cell counts was performed using reference gene primer amplification. The data were produced by immunoSEQ multiplex PCR, yet TCRdb's version contains in-frame clones alone and is incomplete. That table is the source of V, J and clone size, and D and trimming were worked out from the DNA. The sample holds about 350,000 clones, approximately 90% seen once. The clonotype was recovered from a woman aged 55-69 years with COVID-19, enrolled during active disease. Input material: peripheral blood.

CDR3 region: CASSLRRDSPLHF. The DNA of the CDR3 is TGTGCCAGCAGCTTAAGGAGGGATTCACCCCTCCACTTT. The chain carries TRBV7-3 and TRBJ1-6; D is unresolved. The CDR3 is made up of 13 amino acids. Trimming cost V 1 base and J 8 bases, with 6 bases left between them. Germline loops: CDR1 SGHTA, CDR2 FQGTGA.